A selection of T cell receptor beta chains follows, all from one sample in a study of cytomegalovirus exposure and HLA in healthy donors. Profiling relied on immunoSEQ multiplex PCR, and the TCRdb table lists in-frame clones only, not all of them. Found here are about 160,000 clones, 65% to 85% of them singletons; the top ten hold more than 1.2%. The specimen sequenced was PBMCs. These TCRs come from a man in his sixties in good health and CMV-seronegative. Each CDR3 is given with its conserved first and last residue. The order of the fields is CDR3 protein, CDR3 DNA, V gene, D gene, clone size, J gene, CDR3 length. A D gene is named only where the DNA matches it firmly. Some rows mark clone size as missing; the rest say once, few, many or name a class of expanded clone.

cdr3_aa: CASSPGGRYQPQHF; cdr3_nt: TGCGCCAGCAGCCCCGGTGGGAGATATCAGCCCCAGCATTTT; v_call: TRBV5-1; d_call: -; clone_size: once; j_call: TRBJ1-5; cdr3_length: 14
cdr3_aa: CASSLDRVTEQFF; cdr3_nt: TGTGCCAGCAGTCTGGACAGGGTGACTGAGCAGTTCTTC; v_call: TRBV27; d_call: TRBD1; clone_size: few; j_call: TRBJ2-1; cdr3_length: 13
cdr3_aa: CASSDLLAGNEQFF; cdr3_nt: TGTGCCAGCAGTGACCTCCTAGCGGGGAATGAGCAGTTCTTC; v_call: TRBV2; d_call: TRBD2; clone_size: -; j_call: TRBJ2-1; cdr3_length: 14
cdr3_aa: CASSSHGITEAFF; cdr3_nt: TGTGCCAGTAGTAGTCACGGGATTACTGAAGCTTTCTTT; v_call: TRBV19; d_call: -; clone_size: -; j_call: TRBJ1-1; cdr3_length: 13
cdr3_aa: CASSFLTGGGTEAFF; cdr3_nt: TGTGCCAGCTCCTTTTTAACAGGGGGCGGCACTGAAGCTTTCTTT; v_call: TRBV9; d_call: TRBD1; clone_size: -; j_call: TRBJ1-1; cdr3_length: 15
cdr3_aa: CASSSTERRINEQFF; cdr3_nt: TGTGCCAGCAGCTCAACGGAAAGGAGAATCAATGAGCAGTTCTTC; v_call: TRBV13; d_call: -; clone_size: -; j_call: TRBJ2-1; cdr3_length: 15
cdr3_aa: CASSPTVETTMNTEAFF; cdr3_nt: TGTGCCAGCAGCCCCACAGTTGAAACAACCATGAACACTGAAGCTTTCTTT; v_call: TRBV9; d_call: -; clone_size: -; j_call: TRBJ1-1; cdr3_length: 17
cdr3_aa: CASSLTGSSYNEQFF; cdr3_nt: TGCGCCAGCAGCTTAACAGGGAGCTCCTACAATGAGCAGTTCTTC; v_call: TRBV5-1; d_call: -; clone_size: -; j_call: TRBJ2-1; cdr3_length: 15
cdr3_aa: CASSEVQGGVGEQFF; cdr3_nt: TGTGCCAGCAGTGAAGTACAGGGTGGAGTTGGTGAGCAGTTCTTC; v_call: TRBV6-1; d_call: -; clone_size: -; j_call: TRBJ2-1; cdr3_length: 15
cdr3_aa: CASSLQSGAEAFF; cdr3_nt: TGTGCCAGCAGTTTGCAGTCGGGGGCTGAAGCTTTCTTT; v_call: TRBV28; d_call: -; clone_size: -; j_call: TRBJ1-1; cdr3_length: 13
cdr3_aa: CASSLGGGQGASSPLHF; cdr3_nt: TGTGCCAGCAGCTTGGGGGGAGGACAGGGGGCAAGTTCACCCCTCCACTTT; v_call: TRBV5-4; d_call: TRBD1; clone_size: few; j_call: TRBJ1-6; cdr3_length: 17
cdr3_aa: CASSSGQGPPFGTQYF; cdr3_nt: TGTGCCAGCAGTTCAGGACAGGGACCTCCGTTCGGGACCCAGTACTTC; v_call: TRBV27; d_call: TRBD1; clone_size: -; j_call: TRBJ2-5; cdr3_length: 16
cdr3_aa: CASSPDRGQPQHF; cdr3_nt: TGTGCCAGCAGTCCGGACAGGGGACAGCCCCAGCATTTT; v_call: TRBV7-2; d_call: TRBD1; clone_size: -; j_call: TRBJ1-5; cdr3_length: 13
cdr3_aa: CASSLVAVTDTQYF; cdr3_nt: TGTGCCAGCAGCTTAGTAGCGGTCACAGATACGCAGTATTTT; v_call: TRBV7-9; d_call: -; clone_size: -; j_call: TRBJ2-3; cdr3_length: 14
cdr3_aa: CASSEQGPGYGYTF; cdr3_nt: TGTGCCAGCAGTGAACAGGGCCCCGGGTATGGCTACACCTTC; v_call: TRBV25-1; d_call: -; clone_size: -; j_call: TRBJ1-2; cdr3_length: 14
cdr3_aa: CASSSSAGANIGYPYEQYF; cdr3_nt: TGTGCCAGCAGTTCCTCAGCGGGAGCTAATATAGGTTACCCCTACGAGCAGTACTTC; v_call: TRBV27; d_call: TRBD2; clone_size: few; j_call: TRBJ2-7; cdr3_length: 19
cdr3_aa: CASSRLAGVPQETQYF; cdr3_nt: TGTGCCAGCAGCCGGCTAGCGGGAGTCCCCCAAGAGACCCAGTACTTC; v_call: TRBV7-9; d_call: TRBD2; clone_size: -; j_call: TRBJ2-5; cdr3_length: 16
cdr3_aa: CASSLGSDYGYTF; cdr3_nt: TGTGCCAGCAGCTTAGGGTCAGACTATGGCTACACCTTC; v_call: TRBV7-9; d_call: -; clone_size: few; j_call: TRBJ1-2; cdr3_length: 13
cdr3_aa: CASRKTSEKLFF; cdr3_nt: TGTGCCAGCAGGAAAACTAGTGAAAAACTGTTTTTT; v_call: TRBV28; d_call: -; clone_size: -; j_call: TRBJ1-4; cdr3_length: 12
cdr3_aa: CASSLRTGAYEQYF; cdr3_nt: TGTGCCAGCAGCTTAAGGACAGGAGCCTACGAGCAGTACTTC; v_call: TRBV7-9; d_call: TRBD1; clone_size: -; j_call: TRBJ2-7; cdr3_length: 14
cdr3_aa: CASSLKLGASGNTIYF; cdr3_nt: TGTGCCAGCAGCTTAAAGTTAGGGGCCTCTGGAAACACCATATATTTT; v_call: TRBV7-9; d_call: -; clone_size: -; j_call: TRBJ1-3; cdr3_length: 16
cdr3_aa: CASSARDRGHNEQFF; cdr3_nt: TGTGCCAGCAGTGCCCGGGACAGGGGACACAATGAGCAGTTCTTC; v_call: TRBV25-1; d_call: TRBD1; clone_size: -; j_call: TRBJ2-1; cdr3_length: 15
cdr3_aa: CASTQQGARDTEAFF; cdr3_nt: TGTGCCAGCACGCAGCAGGGGGCTCGGGACACTGAAGCTTTCTTT; v_call: TRBV6-6; d_call: TRBD1; clone_size: -; j_call: TRBJ1-1; cdr3_length: 15
cdr3_aa: CAWSRTGGNYGYTF; cdr3_nt: TGTGCCTGGAGTCGGACAGGAGGAAACTATGGCTACACCTTC; v_call: TRBV30; d_call: TRBD1; clone_size: -; j_call: TRBJ1-2; cdr3_length: 14
cdr3_aa: CASSLAGRTSQETQYF; cdr3_nt: TGTGCCAGCAGCTTAGCGGGCAGGACATCTCAAGAGACCCAGTACTTC; v_call: TRBV11-1; d_call: -; clone_size: -; j_call: TRBJ2-5; cdr3_length: 16
cdr3_aa: CASSYLDRDTF; cdr3_nt: TGTGCCAGCAGTTACTTGGACAGAGACACCTTC; v_call: TRBV6-5; d_call: -; clone_size: few; j_call: TRBJ1-2; cdr3_length: 11
cdr3_aa: CASSQPIFIAGGADTQYF; cdr3_nt: TGCGCCAGCAGTCAACCGATATTCATAGCGGGTGGTGCAGATACGCAGTATTTT; v_call: TRBV23-1; d_call: TRBD2; clone_size: -; j_call: TRBJ2-3; cdr3_length: 18
cdr3_aa: CASRLAGSRGTQYF; cdr3_nt: TGTGCCAGCAGGCTAGCGGGCTCTCGGGGTACGCAGTATTTT; v_call: TRBV6-5; d_call: TRBD2; clone_size: -; j_call: TRBJ2-3; cdr3_length: 14
cdr3_aa: CASSPIGGLNTEAFF; cdr3_nt: TGTGCCAGCAGCCCCATCGGGGGACTGAACACTGAAGCTTTCTTT; v_call: TRBV7-3; d_call: -; clone_size: -; j_call: TRBJ1-1; cdr3_length: 15
cdr3_aa: CASRASGNTEAFF; cdr3_nt: TGTGCCAGCAGGGCAAGTGGTAACACTGAAGCTTTCTTT; v_call: TRBV28; d_call: -; clone_size: -; j_call: TRBJ1-1; cdr3_length: 13
cdr3_aa: CASRSGFHADEQYF; cdr3_nt: TGTGCCAGCAGAAGCGGGTTCCACGCCGACGAGCAGTACTTC; v_call: TRBV28; d_call: -; clone_size: few; j_call: TRBJ2-7; cdr3_length: 14
cdr3_aa: CASSLIRQGEQYF; cdr3_nt: TGCGCCAGCAGCTTGATACGGCAGGGCGAGCAGTACTTC; v_call: TRBV5-1; d_call: -; clone_size: -; j_call: TRBJ2-7; cdr3_length: 13
cdr3_aa: CASSLELAVDNEQFF; cdr3_nt: TGTGCCAGCAGCTTAGAACTAGCGGTTGACAATGAGCAGTTCTTC; v_call: TRBV7-7; d_call: TRBD2; clone_size: -; j_call: TRBJ2-1; cdr3_length: 15
cdr3_aa: CASSLRGQNTEAFF; cdr3_nt: TGTGCCAGCAGCTTGAGGGGGCAGAACACTGAAGCTTTCTTT; v_call: TRBV27; d_call: TRBD1; clone_size: -; j_call: TRBJ1-1; cdr3_length: 14
cdr3_aa: CASSPGQRQNSPLHF; cdr3_nt: TGTGCCAGCTCACCGGGACAGAGGCAAAATTCACCCCTCCACTTT; v_call: TRBV18; d_call: TRBD1; clone_size: few; j_call: TRBJ1-6; cdr3_length: 15
cdr3_aa: CASSTEMTGTRGNTEAFF; cdr3_nt: TGCGCCAGCAGCACCGAAATGACAGGGACCCGCGGGAACACTGAAGCTTTCTTT; v_call: TRBV5-1; d_call: TRBD1; clone_size: -; j_call: TRBJ1-1; cdr3_length: 18
cdr3_aa: CASSAQRYTGELFF; cdr3_nt: TGTGCCAGCAGCGCCCAGCGGTACACCGGGGAGCTGTTTTTT; v_call: TRBV2; d_call: -; clone_size: -; j_call: TRBJ2-2; cdr3_length: 14
cdr3_aa: CASSSTGTGGHGYTF; cdr3_nt: TGTGCCAGCAGTTCGACCGGGACAGGGGGCCATGGCTACACCTTC; v_call: TRBV28; d_call: TRBD1; clone_size: -; j_call: TRBJ1-2; cdr3_length: 15
cdr3_aa: CASRQTANYGYTF; cdr3_nt: TGTGCCAGCAGACAAACAGCTAACTATGGCTACACCTTC; v_call: TRBV28; d_call: -; clone_size: -; j_call: TRBJ1-2; cdr3_length: 13
cdr3_aa: CASSSLGQGYGYTF; cdr3_nt: TGTGCCAGCAGTAGCCTAGGACAGGGGTATGGCTACACCTTC; v_call: TRBV28; d_call: TRBD1; clone_size: -; j_call: TRBJ1-2; cdr3_length: 14
cdr3_aa: CSAYDRFQQYF; cdr3_nt: TGCAGTGCTTACGACAGGTTCCAGCAGTACTTC; v_call: TRBV20-1; d_call: -; clone_size: -; j_call: TRBJ2-7; cdr3_length: 11
cdr3_aa: CASSQGDRAGGDTQYF; cdr3_nt: TGCGCCAGCAGCCAAGGGGACAGGGCAGGAGGAGATACGCAGTATTTT; v_call: TRBV4-3; d_call: TRBD1; clone_size: -; j_call: TRBJ2-3; cdr3_length: 16
cdr3_aa: CASSKLVSTGELFF; cdr3_nt: TGTGCCAGTAGTAAACTAGTGAGCACCGGGGAGCTGTTTTTT; v_call: TRBV19; d_call: -; clone_size: -; j_call: TRBJ2-2; cdr3_length: 14
cdr3_aa: CASSISYSNQPQHF; cdr3_nt: TGTGCCAGTAGTATTAGCTATAGCAATCAGCCCCAGCATTTT; v_call: TRBV19; d_call: -; clone_size: -; j_call: TRBJ1-5; cdr3_length: 14
cdr3_aa: CASTISTGSYNEQFF; cdr3_nt: TGTGCCAGCACCATCTCGACAGGGTCCTACAATGAGCAGTTCTTC; v_call: TRBV28; d_call: TRBD1; clone_size: -; j_call: TRBJ2-1; cdr3_length: 15
cdr3_aa: CAISPRARMTNEQFF; cdr3_nt: TGTGCCATCAGTCCGCGGGCCAGAATGACCAATGAGCAGTTCTTC; v_call: TRBV10-3; d_call: -; clone_size: -; j_call: TRBJ2-1; cdr3_length: 15
cdr3_aa: CASSSGQSRYGYTF; cdr3_nt: TGTGCCAGCAGTTCAGGACAGAGTAGATATGGCTACACCTTC; v_call: TRBV6-5; d_call: -; clone_size: -; j_call: TRBJ1-2; cdr3_length: 14
cdr3_aa: CASSFQGGAYEQYF; cdr3_nt: TGTGCCAGCAGCTTCCAGGGGGGAGCCTACGAGCAGTACTTC; v_call: TRBV7-2; d_call: -; clone_size: -; j_call: TRBJ2-7; cdr3_length: 14
cdr3_aa: CASSLALVQGKAFF; cdr3_nt: TGCGCCAGCAGCTTGGCCCTGGTACAGGGAAAAGCTTTCTTT; v_call: TRBV5-1; d_call: -; clone_size: -; j_call: TRBJ1-1; cdr3_length: 14
cdr3_aa: CASGETGVLGETQYF; cdr3_nt: TGCGCCAGCGGCGAGACAGGGGTCTTGGGGGAGACCCAGTACTTC; v_call: TRBV5-1; d_call: TRBD1; clone_size: -; j_call: TRBJ2-5; cdr3_length: 15
cdr3_aa: CASSLVPTRDTQYF; cdr3_nt: TGTGCCAGCAGCTTAGTTCCCACGAGGGATACGCAGTATTTT; v_call: TRBV7-9; d_call: -; clone_size: -; j_call: TRBJ2-3; cdr3_length: 14
cdr3_aa: CASSLDVVTEAFF; cdr3_nt: TGTGCCAGCAGCTTGGACGTAGTTACTGAAGCTTTCTTT; v_call: TRBV5-4; d_call: -; clone_size: -; j_call: TRBJ1-1; cdr3_length: 13
cdr3_aa: CASSQGGQTQYF; cdr3_nt: TGTGCCAGCAGCCAGGGGGGACAGACCCAGTACTTC; v_call: TRBV11-2; d_call: -; clone_size: -; j_call: TRBJ2-5; cdr3_length: 12
cdr3_aa: CASSPDRGRYNEQFF; cdr3_nt: TGTGCCAGCAGTCCGGACAGGGGAAGATACAATGAGCAGTTCTTC; v_call: TRBV6-5; d_call: TRBD1; clone_size: -; j_call: TRBJ2-1; cdr3_length: 15
cdr3_aa: CASSLLPGHPNEKLFF; cdr3_nt: TGTGCCAGCAGTCTTCTTCCGGGACACCCTAATGAAAAACTGTTTTTT; v_call: TRBV27; d_call: -; clone_size: -; j_call: TRBJ1-4; cdr3_length: 16
cdr3_aa: CASSLGGPGNEKLFF; cdr3_nt: TGTGCCAGCAGCTTGGGGGGGCCGGGTAATGAAAAACTGTTTTTT; v_call: TRBV5-4; d_call: -; clone_size: -; j_call: TRBJ1-4; cdr3_length: 15
cdr3_aa: CASSSVSNQPQHF; cdr3_nt: TGTGCCAGTAGTAGCGTTAGCAATCAGCCCCAGCATTTT; v_call: TRBV19; d_call: -; clone_size: -; j_call: TRBJ1-5; cdr3_length: 13
cdr3_aa: CASRSPGGQYEQYF; cdr3_nt: TGCGCCAGCAGATCCCCCGGGGGGCAGTACGAGCAGTACTTC; v_call: TRBV5-1; d_call: -; clone_size: -; j_call: TRBJ2-7; cdr3_length: 14
cdr3_aa: CASSQGRGGYNEQFF; cdr3_nt: TGTGCCAGTAGTCAAGGACGGGGGGGCTACAATGAGCAGTTCTTC; v_call: TRBV19; d_call: TRBD2; clone_size: once; j_call: TRBJ2-1; cdr3_length: 15
cdr3_aa: CASSFLAGRSTEAFF; cdr3_nt: TGCGCCAGCAGCTTCTTGGCAGGGAGGAGCACTGAAGCTTTCTTT; v_call: TRBV5-1; d_call: -; clone_size: -; j_call: TRBJ1-1; cdr3_length: 15